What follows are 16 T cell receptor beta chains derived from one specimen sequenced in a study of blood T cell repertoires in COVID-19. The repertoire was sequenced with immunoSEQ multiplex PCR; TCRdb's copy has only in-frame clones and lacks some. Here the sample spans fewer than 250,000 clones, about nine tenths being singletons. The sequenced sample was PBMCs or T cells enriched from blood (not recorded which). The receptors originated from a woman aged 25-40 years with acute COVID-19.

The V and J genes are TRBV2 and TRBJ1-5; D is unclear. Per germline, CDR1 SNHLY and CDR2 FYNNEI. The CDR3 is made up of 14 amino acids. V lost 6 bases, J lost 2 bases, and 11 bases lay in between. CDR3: CASRREVGNQPQHF. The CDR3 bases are TGTGCCAGCAGGAGAGAAGTGGGCAATCAGCCCCAGCATTTT.

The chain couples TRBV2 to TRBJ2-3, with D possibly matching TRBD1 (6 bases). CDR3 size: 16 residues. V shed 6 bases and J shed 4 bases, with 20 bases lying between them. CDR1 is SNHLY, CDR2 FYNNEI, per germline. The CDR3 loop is CASRDFRLYRADTQYF. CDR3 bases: TGTGCCAGCAGGGATTTCCGCCTTTACAGGGCAGATACGCAGTATTTT.

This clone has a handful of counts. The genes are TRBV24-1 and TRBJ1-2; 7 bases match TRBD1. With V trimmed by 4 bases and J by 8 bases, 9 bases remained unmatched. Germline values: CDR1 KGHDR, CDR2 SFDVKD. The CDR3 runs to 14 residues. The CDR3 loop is CATSDIDRVHGYTF. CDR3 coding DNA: TGTGCCACCAGTGACATCGACAGGGTCCACGGCTACACCTTC.

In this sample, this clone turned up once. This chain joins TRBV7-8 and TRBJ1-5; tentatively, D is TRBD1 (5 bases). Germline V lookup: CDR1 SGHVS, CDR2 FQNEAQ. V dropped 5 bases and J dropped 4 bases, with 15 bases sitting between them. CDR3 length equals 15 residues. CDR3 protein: CASSPGRGINQPQHF. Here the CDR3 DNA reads TGTGCCAGCAGCCCGGGGCGGGGGATAAATCAGCCCCAGCATTTT. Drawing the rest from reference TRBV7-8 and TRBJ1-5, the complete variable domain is GAGVSQSPRYKVAKRGQDVALRCDPISGHVSLFWYQQALGQGPEFLTYFQNEAQLDKSGLPSDRFFAERPEGSVSTLKIQRTQQEDSAVYLCASSPGRGINQPQHFGDGTRLSIL.

This CDR3 reads CASSVGERGRSSYEQYF. CDR3 in DNA: TGTGCCAGCAGCGTAGGAGAGCGGGGAAGGAGCTCCTACGAGCAGTACTTC. The chain has TRBV9 and TRBJ2-7; 7 bases align to TRBD2. With 0 bases clipped from V and 0 bases from J, the junction kept 9 bases outside the gene matches. The CDR3 has 17 residues. From germline, CDR1 is SGDLS and CDR2 YYNGEE.

This CDR3 reads CASSRSSGESYGYTF. As DNA, the CDR3 is TGTGCCAGCAGCCGGTCGTCGGGGGAGAGCTATGGCTACACCTTC. The chain couples TRBV6-5 to TRBJ1-2, with D perhaps TRBD1 (5 bases). CDR3 size: 15 residues. Germline V gene lookup returns CDR1 MNHEY and CDR2 SVGAGI. Trimming pared 6 bases from V and 4 bases from J, leaving 18 bases between.

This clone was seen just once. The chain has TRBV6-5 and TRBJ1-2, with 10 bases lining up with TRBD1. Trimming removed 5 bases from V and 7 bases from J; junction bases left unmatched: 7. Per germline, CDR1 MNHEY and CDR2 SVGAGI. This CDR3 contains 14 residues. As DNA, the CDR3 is TGTGCCAGCAGTCTATCCGGGACAGGGGTTGGCTACACCTTC. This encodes CASSLSGTGVGYTF.

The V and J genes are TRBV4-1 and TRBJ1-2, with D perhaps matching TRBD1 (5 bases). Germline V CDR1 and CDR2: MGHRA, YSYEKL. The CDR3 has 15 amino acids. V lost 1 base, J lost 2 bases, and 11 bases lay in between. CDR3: CASSQGAGPNYGYTF. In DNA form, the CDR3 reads TGCGCCAGCAGCCAAGGGGCAGGGCCCAACTATGGCTACACCTTC.

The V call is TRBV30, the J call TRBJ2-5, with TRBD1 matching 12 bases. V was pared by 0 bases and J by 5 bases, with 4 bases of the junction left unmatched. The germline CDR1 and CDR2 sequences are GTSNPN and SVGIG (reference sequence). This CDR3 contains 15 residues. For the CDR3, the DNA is TGTGCCTGGAGTGTGGGACAGGGGGCCCGCGAGACCCAGTACTTC. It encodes CAWSVGQGARETQYF. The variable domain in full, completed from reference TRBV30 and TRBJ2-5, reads SQTIHQWPATLVQPVGSPLSLECTVEGTSNPNLYWYRQAAGRGLQLLFYSVGIGQISSEVPQNLSASRPQDRQFILSSKKLLLSDSGFYLCAWSVGQGARETQYFGPGTRLLVL.

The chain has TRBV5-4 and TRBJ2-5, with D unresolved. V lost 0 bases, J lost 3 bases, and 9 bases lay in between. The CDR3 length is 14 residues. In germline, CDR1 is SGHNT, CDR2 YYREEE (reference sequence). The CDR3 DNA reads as TGTGCCAGCAGCTTGGAACTTATAGAAGAGACCCAGTACTTC. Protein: CASSLELIEETQYF.

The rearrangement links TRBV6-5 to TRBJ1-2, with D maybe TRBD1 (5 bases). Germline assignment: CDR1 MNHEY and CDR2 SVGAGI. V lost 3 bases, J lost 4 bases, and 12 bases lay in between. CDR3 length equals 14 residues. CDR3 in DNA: TGTGCCAGCAGTTATGGGGCAGACCTCTATGGCTACACCTTC. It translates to CASSYGADLYGYTF.

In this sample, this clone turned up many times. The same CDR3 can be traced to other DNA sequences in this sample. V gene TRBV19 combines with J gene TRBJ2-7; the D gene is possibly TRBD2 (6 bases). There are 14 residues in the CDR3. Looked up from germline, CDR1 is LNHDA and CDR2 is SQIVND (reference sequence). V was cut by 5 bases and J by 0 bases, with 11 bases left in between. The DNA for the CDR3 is TGTGCCAGTAGTGCGGGGCTAAGCTCCTACGAGCAGTACTTC. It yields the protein CASSAGLSSYEQYF.

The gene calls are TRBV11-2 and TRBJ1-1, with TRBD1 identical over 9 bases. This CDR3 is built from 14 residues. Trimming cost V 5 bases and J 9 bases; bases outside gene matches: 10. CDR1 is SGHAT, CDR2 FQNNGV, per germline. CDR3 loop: CASSQDRGGEKAFF. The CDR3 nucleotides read TGTGCCAGCAGCCAGGACAGGGGTGGGGAAAAAGCTTTCTTT.

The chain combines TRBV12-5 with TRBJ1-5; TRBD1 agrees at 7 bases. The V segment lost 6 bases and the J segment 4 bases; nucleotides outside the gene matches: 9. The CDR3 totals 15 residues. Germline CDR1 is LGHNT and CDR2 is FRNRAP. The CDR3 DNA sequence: TGTGCTAGTGGCAAAACAGGGACAGTGAATCAGCCCCAGCATTTT. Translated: CASGKTGTVNQPQHF.

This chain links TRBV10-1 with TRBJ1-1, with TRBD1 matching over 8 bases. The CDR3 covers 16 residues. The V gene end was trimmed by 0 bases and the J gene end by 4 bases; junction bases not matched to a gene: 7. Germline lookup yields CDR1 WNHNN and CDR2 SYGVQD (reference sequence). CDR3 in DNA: TGCGCCAGCAGTGAGTCGATACGGACAGGGCTCACTGAAGCTTTCTTT. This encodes CASSESIRTGLTEAFF.

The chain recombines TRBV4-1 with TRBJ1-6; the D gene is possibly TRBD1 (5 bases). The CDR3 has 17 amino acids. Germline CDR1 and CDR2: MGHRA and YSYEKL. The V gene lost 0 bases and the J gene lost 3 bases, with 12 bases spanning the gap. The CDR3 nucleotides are TGCGCCAGCAGCCAAGATCGGAGGGGTATCTATAATTCACCCCTCCACTTT. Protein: CASSQDRRGIYNSPLHF.